The next 29 T cell receptor beta chains were all read from a single sample in a study of shared clonotypes between healthy human individuals. Measured with immunoSEQ multiplex PCR; TCRdb has only the in-frame clones, and not every one. The sample contains 2,500,000 or so clones, around 94% of which appear only once. The sample taken for sequencing was naive CD4+ T cells sorted from blood. Subset specified: CD45RA+ positively selected. The source of these receptors is a young man in good health.

This chain uses TRBV7-9 with TRBJ2-7, with 7 positions matching TRBD2. The V gene's germline CDR1 is SEHNR and CDR2 FQNEAQ (reference sequence). The length of the CDR3 is 14 residues. V lost 5 bases, J lost 1 base, and 5 bases stayed unmatched. The CDR3: CASSGSGMSYEQYF. CDR3 sequence (DNA): TGTGCCAGCAGCGGGAGCGGGATGTCCTACGAGCAGTACTTC.

Worth noting for this clone: The same CDR3 can be traced to other DNA sequences in this sample. V is TRBV5-1 and J is TRBJ2-3, with 11 bases fitting TRBD2. The germline CDR1 and CDR2 sequences are SGHRS and YFSETQ. CDR3 length: 16 amino acids. J gave up 0 bases and V 4 bases, and 4 bases lay outside the gene matches. The CDR3 reads CASSEGTSGSTDTQYF. The CDR3 DNA sequence: TGCGCCAGCAGCGAAGGGACTAGCGGAAGCACAGATACGCAGTATTTT.

This clone was recorded once. The V gene is TRBV5-1, the J gene TRBJ1-1; a possible D gene is TRBD1 (5 bases). This CDR3 is built from 16 residues. V shed 4 bases and J shed 3 bases, with 19 bases lying between them. The germline V gene has CDR1 SGHRS and CDR2 YFSETQ. CDR3 bases: TGCGCCAGCAGCCTGACTGGGGGGGTCCAGGACACTGAAGCTTTCTTT. Translating it yields CASSLTGGVQDTEAFF.

This sequence joins TRBV7-8 and TRBJ2-5; weak D call: TRBD2 (5 bases). This CDR3 region has 15 residues. Germline loops: CDR1 SGHVS, CDR2 FQNEAQ. V was pared by 4 bases and J by 3 bases, with 15 bases between. The chain's CDR3 is CASSSRPRREETQYF. CDR3 in DNA: TGTGCCAGCAGCTCTAGACCGCGGCGGGAAGAGACCCAGTACTTC.

Comments on this clone: Different DNA sequences within this sample yield the same CDR3. J is TRBJ1-1 and V is TRBV6-1; no definite D call. V lost 1 base and J lost 0, with 6 bases in between. Germline lookup yields CDR1 MNHNS and CDR2 SASEGT. The CDR3 sequence is 14 residues long. This CDR3 reads CASSEGRVNTEAFF. CDR3 nucleotides: TGTGCCAGCAGTGAAGGAAGGGTGAACACTGAAGCTTTCTTT.

The rearrangement links TRBV27 to TRBJ2-1; 8 bases map to TRBD2. Trimming took 6 bases from V and 3 from J; bases not matched to a gene: 13. The CDR3 is made up of 17 amino acids. Germline-derived CDR1 and CDR2 are MNHEY and SMNVEV (reference sequence). CDR3 DNA sequence: TGTGCCAGCAGCCCCAGGGATAGCGGGGTTGGCTACAATGAGCAGTTCTTC. Protein product: CASSPRDSGVGYNEQFF.

The rearrangement joins TRBV7-8 to TRBJ1-6; no definite D call. This CDR3 comprises 13 residues. V dropped 5 bases and J dropped 7 bases, with 9 bases sitting between them. Germline lookup yields CDR1 SGHVS and CDR2 FQNEAQ. CDR3 sequence: CASSPLLNSPLHF. CDR3 DNA: TGTGCCAGCAGCCCTCTTCTAAATTCACCCCTCCACTTT.

This chain links TRBV5-1 with TRBJ1-5; D unclear. Germline V lookup: CDR1 SGHRS, CDR2 YFSETQ. This CDR3 spans 15 amino acids. Between the trimmed V and J ends, which lost 0 bases and 6 bases, there was a span of 13 bases. The CDR3 is CASSLVGSEGQPQHF. CDR3 coding DNA: TGCGCCAGCAGCTTGGTCGGGAGCGAGGGTCAGCCCCAGCATTTT. Combining the CDR3 with reference TRBV5-1 and TRBJ1-5 gives the whole variable domain KAGVTQTPRYLIKTRGQQVTLSCSPISGHRSVSWYQQTPGQGLQFLFEYFSETQRNKGNFPGRFSGRQFSNSRSEMNVSTLELGDSALYLCASSLVGSEGQPQHFGDGTRLSIL.

The chain links TRBV7-2 to TRBJ1-4, with TRBD1 identical over 7 bases. Germline values: CDR1 SGHTA, CDR2 FQGNSA. Unmatched junction bases numbered 5, after V lost 5 bases and J lost 2 bases. The CDR3 contains 15 residues. CDR3 DNA: TGTGCCAGCAGCAACAGGGGACCGACTAATGAAAAACTGTTTTTT. Translated, it gives CASSNRGPTNEKLFF.

The genes are TRBV18 and TRBJ2-5; D could derive from TRBD1 or TRBD2 (5 bases each). This CDR3 has 16 amino acids. V was trimmed by 0 bases and J by 4 bases, leaving 15 bases between them. Germline V CDR1 and CDR2: KGHSH, LQKENI. The DNA for the CDR3 is TGTGCCAGCTCACCACCGCCCCCACCTGGGGGAGAGACCCAGTACTTC. Residues: CASSPPPPPGGETQYF.

The rearrangement links TRBV12-5 to TRBJ2-1; 10 bases match TRBD1. Germline loops: CDR1 LGHNT, CDR2 FRNRAP. The V segment lost 4 bases and the J segment 2 bases; nucleotides outside the gene matches: 2. This CDR3 contains 15 residues. CDR3 DNA: TGTGCTAGTGGTTGGGACAGGGGACCCTACAATGAGCAGTTCTTC. Translation gives CASGWDRGPYNEQFF.

CDR3 sequence reads: CASSFYGTGAKETQYF. The DNA of the CDR3 is TGTGCCAGCAGCTTCTACGGGACAGGGGCTAAAGAGACCCAGTACTTC. The V and J genes are TRBV7-2 and TRBJ2-5; 10 bases are shared with TRBD1. V shed 3 bases and J 3 bases; nucleotides not matched to a gene: 7. Germline V gives CDR1 SGHTA, CDR2 FQGNSA. This CDR3 has 16 amino acids.

The chain has TRBV5-1 and TRBJ2-1; TRBD2 matches at 10 bases. CDR1 is SGHRS, CDR2 YFSETQ, per germline. The length of the CDR3 is 16 residues. With 0 bases clipped from V and 7 bases from J, the junction kept 7 bases outside the gene matches. CDR3 amino acids: CASSLASGGARNEQFF. The CDR3, as DNA: TGCGCCAGCAGCTTGGCCAGCGGGGGGGCTAGGAATGAGCAGTTCTTC.

Only one count was recorded for this clone. The V call is TRBV4-1, the J call TRBJ1-1; D remains unclear. Germline CDR1 reads MGHRA; CDR2 reads YSYEKL. V lost 0 bases and J 4 bases, leaving 15 bases between the germline ends. This CDR3 spans 16 amino acids. The DNA for the CDR3 is TGCGCCAGCAGCCAAGATCCCAACCGTTGGGGCACTGAAGCTTTCTTT. The encoded protein is CASSQDPNRWGTEAFF.

This clone was picked up one time. The chain links TRBV10-3 to TRBJ1-3, with D maybe TRBD1 (5 bases). V dropped 4 bases and J dropped 0 bases, with 7 bases sitting between them. Germline CDR1 and CDR2: ENHRY and SYGVKD. The CDR3 is 14 residues long. The CDR3 bases are TGTGCCATCAGTGCGACAGACTCTGGAAACACCATATATTTT. The encoded protein is CAISATDSGNTIYF.

V is TRBV2 and J is TRBJ2-2; D is unresolved. CDR3 length: 14 residues. Trimming shortened V by 0 bases and J by 5 bases, and 7 bases separated the two germline ends. Germline V gene data show CDR1 as SNHLY and CDR2 as FYNNEI. In DNA form, the CDR3 reads TGTGCCAGCAGTGAAGCGCTGAAGACCGGGGAGCTGTTTTTT. Residues: CASSEALKTGELFF.

J is TRBJ2-2 and V is TRBV4-2, with D uncertain. Per the germline V gene, CDR1 is LGHNA and CDR2 is YNFKEQ. Deletions cut 1 base from V and 4 bases from J, with 10 bases between. This CDR3 is 15 amino acids long. The CDR3 reads CASSQVYVFTGELFF. For the CDR3, the DNA is TGTGCCAGCAGCCAAGTTTATGTGTTCACCGGGGAGCTGTTTTTT.

The V gene is TRBV5-1, the J gene TRBJ2-2; 7 positions match TRBD1. After removal of 4 bases from V and 5 bases from J, the junction contained 8 bases not matched to a gene. The CDR3 totals 15 residues. The germline gives CDR1 SGHRS, CDR2 YFSETQ. CDR3 nucleotide sequence: TGCGCCAGCAGCAACGACAGGGTTGGGACCGGGGAGCTGTTTTTT. Translation gives CASSNDRVGTGELFF.

The V call is TRBV10-3, the J call TRBJ2-3; 8 bases are shared with TRBD2. CDR1 and CDR2 (germline): ENHRY, SYGVKD. Trimming removed 7 bases from V and 1 base from J; junction bases left unmatched: 4. This CDR3 spans 14 amino acids. CDR3 DNA: TGTGCCATCAAGGGCGGGGGGCGCACAGATACGCAGTATTTT. This gives the protein CAIKGGGRTDTQYF.

This clone was observed once. The V gene is TRBV18, the J gene TRBJ1-3, with D unclear. The V end was cut by 5 bases, the J end by 0 bases, with 11 bases between. Germline CDR1 is KGHSH and CDR2 is LQKENI. CDR3 length equals 15 residues. For the CDR3, the DNA is TGTGCCAGCTCATCCTGGGATATCTCTGGAAACACCATATATTTT. Amino acids: CASSSWDISGNTIYF.

The rearrangement uses TRBV19 and TRBJ2-2, with 8 nucleotides matching TRBD2. The trim removed 7 bases at V and 1 base at J, leaving 11 bases unmatched. Germline CDR1 LNHDA, CDR2 SQIVND (reference sequence). CDR3 size: 17 residues. The CDR3 here is CASTMGLGLGNTGELFF. The CDR3 region has the DNA TGTGCCAGTACCATGGGACTAGGCTTAGGGAACACCGGGGAGCTGTTTTTT.

J is TRBJ2-7 and V is TRBV27; 11 nucleotides align to TRBD1. The CDR3 is 13 residues long. Germline V gene data show CDR1 as MNHEY and CDR2 as SMNVEV (reference sequence). J gave up 6 bases and V 6 bases, and 4 bases lay outside the gene matches. The CDR3 loop is CASRRTGGSEQYF. The CDR3 DNA reads TGTGCCAGCAGGCGGACAGGGGGCAGCGAGCAGTACTTC.

This chain links TRBV10-3 with TRBJ1-2, with a possible D match to TRBD1 (6 bases). The CDR3 totals 17 residues. Trimming stripped 0 bases from V and 0 bases from J, with 14 bases between. The germline V gene encodes CDR1 ENHRY and CDR2 SYGVKD. CDR3 bases: TGTGCCATCAGTGAGTCAGCCGAGGGGGTCTCTAACTATGGCTACACCTTC. Its translation: CAISESAEGVSNYGYTF.

This chain joins TRBV4-1 and TRBJ1-5; the D is unclear. The CDR3 length is 15 residues. The V gene lost 4 bases and the J gene lost 0 bases, with 10 bases spanning the gap. Germline CDR1 MGHRA, CDR2 YSYEKL. The CDR3 DNA reads TGCGCCAGCAGCCCGACGGAATATAGCAATCAGCCCCAGCATTTT. Its translation is CASSPTEYSNQPQHF.

The rearrangement joins TRBV6-6 to TRBJ2-1, with TRBD1 matching 7 bases. Germline V lookup: CDR1 MNHNY, CDR2 SVGAGI (reference sequence). CDR3 size: 15 residues. Trimming cost V 0 bases and J 5 bases; bases outside gene matches: 4. The CDR3 bases are TGTGCCAGCAGTTACTCCGGGACAGTCAACAATGAGCAGTTCTTC. Protein product: CASSYSGTVNNEQFF.

The V gene is TRBV25-1, the J gene TRBJ2-1; D unresolved. Germline-derived CDR1 and CDR2 are MGHDK and SYGVNS. V dropped 7 bases and J dropped 3 bases, with 13 bases sitting between them. The CDR3 totals 14 residues. The CDR3 DNA sequence: TGTGCCAGCACCCCTACGGACCGCTACAATGAGCAGTTCTTC. Its protein is CASTPTDRYNEQFF.

The gene calls are TRBV11-2 and TRBJ2-5; 10 bases are shared with TRBD2. The trim removed 5 bases at V and 4 bases at J, leaving 7 bases unmatched. The CDR3 is 15 amino acids. Germline V gives CDR1 SGHAT, CDR2 FQNNGV. The CDR3 reads CASSPPTSGLETQYF. The CDR3 coding sequence is TGTGCCAGCAGCCCCCCGACTAGCGGGTTAGAGACCCAGTACTTC.

This chain joins TRBV30 and TRBJ1-1; tentative D call: TRBD1 (5 bases). Germline-derived CDR1 and CDR2 are GTSNPN and SVGIG (reference sequence). This CDR3 contains 11 residues. V was pared by 2 bases and J by 8 bases, with 9 bases between. CDR3 loop: CAWSRGVEAFF. CDR3 sequence (DNA): TGTGCCTGGAGTAGGGGCGTCGAAGCTTTCTTT.

The rearrangement uses TRBV2 and TRBJ1-5, with D tentatively TRBD1 (5 bases). Germline CDR1 and CDR2: SNHLY and FYNNEI. V lost 6 bases to trimming and J lost 0 bases, with 12 bases between them. This CDR3 is built from 15 residues. For the CDR3, the DNA is TGTGCCAGCAGCCAATCGGGGACTAGCAATCAGCCCCAGCATTTT. Protein: CASSQSGTSNQPQHF. Filled out from reference TRBV2 and TRBJ1-5, the complete variable domain reads EPEVTQTPSHQVTQMGQEVILRCVPISNHLYFYWYRQILGQKVEFLVSFYNNEISEKSEIFDDQFSVERPDGSNFTLKIRSTKLEDSAMYFCASSQSGTSNQPQHFGDGTRLSIL.